Here is one T cell receptor beta chain with its context. The data were obtained in a study of blood T cell repertoires in COVID-19. For the study at large: Donors in the United States, Italy and Spain gave samples during acute or convalescent COVID-19. Sources were T cells, B-cell-depleted T cells, or PBMCs; the material itself was cDNA or gDNA.

Original processing methods: Reference gene primer amplification in the assay estimated nucleated cell counts. The protocol was immunoSEQ multiplex PCR, while the TCRdb copy is restricted to in-frame clones and leaves out a portion. V and J calls plus clone size are reproduced from that table; the DNA served to infer D and trimming. This repertoire shows approximately 260,000 clones, 82% found once; its top ten account for 4.9%. Input material: peripheral blood. This receptor was obtained from a woman aged 80 or older with active or convalescent COVID-19.

This CDR3 is CASSVGQDSNQPQHF. CDR3 bases: TGTGCCAGCAGCGTAGGGCAGGATAGCAATCAGCCCCAGCATTTT. The chain combines TRBV9 with TRBJ1-5; D ambiguous. The CDR3 totals 15 residues. Germline CDR1 SGDLS, CDR2 YYNGEE. Deletions cut 0 bases from V and 0 bases from J, with 7 bases between.